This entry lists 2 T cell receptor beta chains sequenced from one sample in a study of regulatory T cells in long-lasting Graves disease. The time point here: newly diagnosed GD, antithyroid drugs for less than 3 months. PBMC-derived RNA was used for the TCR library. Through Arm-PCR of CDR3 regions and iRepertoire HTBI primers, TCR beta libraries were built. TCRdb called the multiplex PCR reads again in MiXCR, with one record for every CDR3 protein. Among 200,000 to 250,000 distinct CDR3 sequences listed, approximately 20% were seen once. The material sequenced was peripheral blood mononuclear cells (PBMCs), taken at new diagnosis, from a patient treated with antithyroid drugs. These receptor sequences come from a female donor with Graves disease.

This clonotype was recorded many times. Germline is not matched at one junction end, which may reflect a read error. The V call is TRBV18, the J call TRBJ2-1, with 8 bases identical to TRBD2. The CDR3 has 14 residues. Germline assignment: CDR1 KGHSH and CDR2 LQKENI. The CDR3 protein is CASSLDSGTNERFF. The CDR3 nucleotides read TGTGCCAGCTCACTCGATAGCGGGACCAATGAGCGGTTCTTC.

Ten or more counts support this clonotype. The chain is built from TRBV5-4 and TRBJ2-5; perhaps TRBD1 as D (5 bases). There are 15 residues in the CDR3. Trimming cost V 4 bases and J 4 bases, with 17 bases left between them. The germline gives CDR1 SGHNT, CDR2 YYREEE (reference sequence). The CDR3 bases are TGTGCCAGCAGCCTTGACAGCACGTCGGGAGAGACCCAGTACTTC. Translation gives CASSLDSTSGETQYF. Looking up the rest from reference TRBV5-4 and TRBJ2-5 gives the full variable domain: ETGVTQSPTHLIKTRGQQVTLRCSSQSGHNTVSWYQQALGQGPQFIFQYYREEENGRGNFPPRFSGLQFPNYSSELNVNALELDDSALYLCASSLDSTSGETQYFGPGTRLLVL.